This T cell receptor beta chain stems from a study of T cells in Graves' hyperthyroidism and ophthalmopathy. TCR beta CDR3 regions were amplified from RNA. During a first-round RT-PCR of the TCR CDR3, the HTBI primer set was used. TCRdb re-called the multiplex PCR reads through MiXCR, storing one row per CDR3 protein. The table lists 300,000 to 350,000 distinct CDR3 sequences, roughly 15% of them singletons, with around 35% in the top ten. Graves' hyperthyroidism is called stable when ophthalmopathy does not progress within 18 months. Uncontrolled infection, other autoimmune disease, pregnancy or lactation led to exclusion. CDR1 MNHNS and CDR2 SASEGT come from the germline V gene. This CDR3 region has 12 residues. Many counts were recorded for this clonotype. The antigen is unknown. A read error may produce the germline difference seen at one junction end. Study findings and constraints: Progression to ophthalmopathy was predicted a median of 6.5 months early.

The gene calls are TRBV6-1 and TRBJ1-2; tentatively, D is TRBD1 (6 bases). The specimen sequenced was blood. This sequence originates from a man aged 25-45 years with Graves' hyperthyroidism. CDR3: CASGERGIGYTF. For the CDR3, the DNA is TGTGCCAGCGGTGAGAGGGGGATCGGCTACACCTTC.